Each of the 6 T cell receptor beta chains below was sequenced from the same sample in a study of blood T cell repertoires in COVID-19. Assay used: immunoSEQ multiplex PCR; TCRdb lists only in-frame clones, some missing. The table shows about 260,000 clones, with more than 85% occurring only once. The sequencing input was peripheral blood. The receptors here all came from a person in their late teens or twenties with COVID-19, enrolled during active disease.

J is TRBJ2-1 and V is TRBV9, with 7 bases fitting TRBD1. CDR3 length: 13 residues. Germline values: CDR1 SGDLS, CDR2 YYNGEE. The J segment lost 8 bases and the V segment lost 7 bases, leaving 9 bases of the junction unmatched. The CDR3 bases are TGTGCCAGCTCCCCTTTAGGGGGCCATGAGCAGTTCTTC. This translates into CASSPLGGHEQFF.

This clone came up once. This CDR3 reads CASSAQVTGTDTQYF. CDR3 nucleotides: TGTGCCAGCAGCGCCCAAGTGACAGGTACAGATACGCAGTATTTT. The chain carries TRBV9 and TRBJ2-3; TRBD1 is a possible D gene (6 bases). The CDR3 has 15 amino acids. Trimming took 3 bases from V and 3 from J, leaving 14 bases between them. Looked up from germline, CDR1 is SGDLS and CDR2 is YYNGEE.

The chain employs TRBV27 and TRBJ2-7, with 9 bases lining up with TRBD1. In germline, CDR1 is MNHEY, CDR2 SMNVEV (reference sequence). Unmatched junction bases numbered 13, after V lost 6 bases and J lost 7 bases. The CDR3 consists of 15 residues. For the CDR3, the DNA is TGTGCCAGCAGCGAAGACCGGACAGGGGTTAGGGAGCAGTACTTC. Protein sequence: CASSEDRTGVREQYF.

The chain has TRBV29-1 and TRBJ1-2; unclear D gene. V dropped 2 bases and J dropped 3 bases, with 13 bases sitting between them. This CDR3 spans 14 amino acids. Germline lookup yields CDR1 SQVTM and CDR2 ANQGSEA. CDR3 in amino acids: CSVEPRDGDYGYTF. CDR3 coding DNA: TGCAGCGTTGAACCCCGCGATGGAGACTATGGCTACACCTTC.

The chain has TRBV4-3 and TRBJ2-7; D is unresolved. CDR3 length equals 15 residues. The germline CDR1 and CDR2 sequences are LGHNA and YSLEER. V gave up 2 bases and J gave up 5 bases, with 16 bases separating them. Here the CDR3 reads CASSQSHSFVDEQYF. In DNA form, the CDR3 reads TGCGCCAGCAGCCAAAGCCACTCCTTCGTGGACGAGCAGTACTTC.

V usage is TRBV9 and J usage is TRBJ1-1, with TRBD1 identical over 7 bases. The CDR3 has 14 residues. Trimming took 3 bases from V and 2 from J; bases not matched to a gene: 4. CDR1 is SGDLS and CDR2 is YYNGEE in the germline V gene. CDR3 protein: CASSDGTVNTEAFF. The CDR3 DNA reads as TGTGCCAGCAGCGACGGGACAGTCAACACTGAAGCTTTCTTT.